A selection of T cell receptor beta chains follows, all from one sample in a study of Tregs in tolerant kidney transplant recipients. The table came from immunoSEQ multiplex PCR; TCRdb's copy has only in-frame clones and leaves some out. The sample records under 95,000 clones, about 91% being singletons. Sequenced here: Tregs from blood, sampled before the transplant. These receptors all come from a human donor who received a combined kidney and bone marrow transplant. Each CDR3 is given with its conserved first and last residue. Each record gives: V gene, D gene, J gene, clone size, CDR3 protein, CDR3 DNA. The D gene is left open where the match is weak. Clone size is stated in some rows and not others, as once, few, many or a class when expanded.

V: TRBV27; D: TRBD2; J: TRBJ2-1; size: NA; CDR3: CASSWGGLSTYNEQFF; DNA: TGTGCCAGCAGTTGGGGGGGACTTTCCACCTACAATGAGCAGTTCTTC
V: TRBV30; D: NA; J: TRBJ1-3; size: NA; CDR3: CAWRGGESGNTIYF; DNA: TGTGCCTGGAGGGGTGGGGAATCCGGAAACACCATATATTTT
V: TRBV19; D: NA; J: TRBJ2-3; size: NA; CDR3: CASKGDQITDTQYF; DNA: TGTGCCAGTAAAGGGGACCAGATCACAGATACGCAGTATTTT
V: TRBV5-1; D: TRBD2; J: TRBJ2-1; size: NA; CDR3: CASSPFSGVDEQFF; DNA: TGCGCCAGCAGCCCCTTTAGCGGGGTCGATGAGCAGTTCTTC
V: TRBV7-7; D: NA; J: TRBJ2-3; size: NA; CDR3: CASSKGGGQGEDTQYF; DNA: TGTGCTAGCAGCAAAGGAGGGGGTCAGGGGGAAGATACGCAGTATTTT
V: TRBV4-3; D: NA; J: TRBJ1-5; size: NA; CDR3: CASSQERSGTQPQHF; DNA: TGCGCCAGCAGCCAAGAGCGGTCGGGGACTCAGCCCCAGCATTTT
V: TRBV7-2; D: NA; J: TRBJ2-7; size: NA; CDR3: CASSMAGQTSYEQYF; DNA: TGTGCCAGCAGCATGGCGGGACAGACCTCCTACGAGCAGTACTTC
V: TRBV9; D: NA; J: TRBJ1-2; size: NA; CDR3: CASSVTPGQSPRGYTF; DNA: TGTGCCAGCAGCGTTACGCCTGGACAGTCCCCCCGGGGCTACACCTTC
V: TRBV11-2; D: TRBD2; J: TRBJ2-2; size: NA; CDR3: CASSPRLAGDVTGELFF; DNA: TGTGCCAGCAGCCCAAGACTAGCGGGAGACGTTACCGGGGAGCTGTTTTTT
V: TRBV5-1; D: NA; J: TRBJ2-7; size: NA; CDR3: CASKGLYEQYF; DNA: TGCGCCAGCAAGGGACTCTACGAGCAGTACTTC
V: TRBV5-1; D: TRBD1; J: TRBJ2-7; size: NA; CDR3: CASSFRGGVFYEQYF; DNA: TGCGCCAGCAGCTTCAGAGGGGGCGTATTCTACGAGCAGTACTTC
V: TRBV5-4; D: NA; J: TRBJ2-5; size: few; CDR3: CASSLDPGQQETQYF; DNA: TGTGCCAGCAGCTTGGACCCGGGACAACAAGAGACCCAGTACTTC
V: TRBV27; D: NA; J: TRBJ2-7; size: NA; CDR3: CASSLREIGSYEQYF; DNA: TGTGCCAGCAGTTTAAGGGAGATCGGGTCCTACGAGCAGTACTTC
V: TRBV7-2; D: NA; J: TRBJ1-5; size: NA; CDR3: CASSFGGLQPQHF; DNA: TGTGCCAGCAGCTTCGGCGGGCTCCAGCCCCAGCATTTT
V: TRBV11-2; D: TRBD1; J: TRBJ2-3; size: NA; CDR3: CASSSLDRAGTDTQYF; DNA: TGTGCCAGCAGCTCTCTGGACAGGGCCGGGACAGATACGCAGTATTTT
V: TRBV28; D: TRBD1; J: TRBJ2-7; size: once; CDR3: CASSSGTGYPYEQYF; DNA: TGTGCCAGCAGTTCCGGGACAGGATATCCCTACGAGCAGTACTTC
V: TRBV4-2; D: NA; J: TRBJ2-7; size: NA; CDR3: CASSQVSVAFRGAYEQYF; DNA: TGTGCCAGCAGCCAAGTCTCGGTGGCGTTTCGCGGGGCCTACGAGCAGTACTTC
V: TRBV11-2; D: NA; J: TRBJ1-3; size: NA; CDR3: CASSSGEDTIYF; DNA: TGTGCCAGCAGCTCCGGGGAGGACACCATATATTTT
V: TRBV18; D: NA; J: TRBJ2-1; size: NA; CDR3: CASSFVTTDNEQFF; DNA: TGTGCCAGCTCATTTGTGACTACGGACAATGAGCAGTTCTTC
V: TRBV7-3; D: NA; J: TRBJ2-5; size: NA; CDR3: CASSLTSSHQETQYF; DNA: TGTGCCAGCAGCTTAACGTCTTCCCACCAAGAGACCCAGTACTTC
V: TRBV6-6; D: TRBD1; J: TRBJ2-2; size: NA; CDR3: CASSYGTGGRELFF; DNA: TGTGCCAGCAGTTACGGGACAGGGGGCCGGGAGCTGTTTTTT
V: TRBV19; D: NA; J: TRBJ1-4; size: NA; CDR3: CASSIGRSNEKLFF; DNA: TGTGCCAGTAGTATTGGACGGAGTAATGAAAAACTGTTTTTT
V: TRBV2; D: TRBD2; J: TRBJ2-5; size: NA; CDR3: CASAKWGSGRAGETQYF; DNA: TGTGCCAGCGCAAAATGGGGCAGCGGGAGGGCCGGAGAGACCCAGTACTTC